This paragraph reports one T cell receptor (beta chain). The source of the sample is a study of blood T cell repertoires in COVID-19. Study-level background: Spain, Italy and the United States supplied samples that represented acute and convalescent COVID-19. T cells, B-cell-depleted T cells, or PBMCs supplied cDNA or gDNA.

The CDR3 runs 15 residues. The V end lost 6 bases, the J end lost 3 bases, and 17 bases lay between the germline ends. In germline, CDR1 is KGHSH, CDR2 LQKENI. Authors' processing steps: For nucleated cells, counts were estimated from reference gene primer amplification. Using immunoSEQ multiplex PCR, the repertoire was profiled, and TCRdb retains in-frame clones only, with some absent. The V and J calls and clone size are taken from that table; D and trimming were inferred from the DNA. The profile shows more than 110,000 clones, 85% to 90% of them singletons. This chain uses TRBV18 with TRBJ1-1, with D perhaps TRBD1 (6 bases). The sequence derives from a man aged 55 to 70 with active or convalescent COVID-19. Sequencing was carried out using peripheral blood. CDR3 DNA sequence: TGTGCCAGCTCCCAGGGGCAGGCCCGGGACACTGAAGCTTTCTTT. This sequence encodes CASSQGQARDTEAFF.